Following are 14 T cell receptor beta chains from one sample sequenced in a study of shared clonotypes between healthy human individuals. The method was immunoSEQ multiplex PCR; TCRdb's version includes in-frame clones alone and lacks a portion of them. In the table there are roughly 2.4 million clones, 90% to 96% of which are singletons. The sequenced sample consisted of naive CD4+ T cells sorted from blood. The sample's subset: CD45RA+ positively selected. These receptors all stem from a man younger than 35 in good health.

V gene TRBV2 combines with J gene TRBJ1-4; perhaps TRBD1 as D (6 bases). The CDR3 runs 14 residues. The germline V gene has CDR1 SNHLY and CDR2 FYNNEI. V dropped 3 bases and J dropped 7 bases, with 12 bases sitting between them. The CDR3 is CASSEGAWGEKLFF. DNA for the CDR3: TGTGCCAGCAGTGAGGGGGCCTGGGGTGAAAAACTGTTTTTT.

The chain uses TRBV19 and TRBJ2-5; no clear D. There are 13 residues in the CDR3. CDR1 and CDR2 from the germline V gene are LNHDA and SQIVND (reference sequence). V was trimmed by 5 bases and J by 4 bases, leaving 11 bases between them. CDR3 in DNA: TGTGCCAGTAGTTTCGGTGGCGGAGAGACCCAGTACTTC. Amino acid sequence: CASSFGGGETQYF.

J is TRBJ2-7 and V is TRBV19; a weak D match, TRBD2 (5 bases). V shed 3 bases and J shed 5 bases, with 20 bases lying between them. There are 16 residues in the CDR3. Germline V gene data show CDR1 as LNHDA and CDR2 as SQIVND (reference sequence). DNA for the CDR3: TGTGCCAGTAGTATTTTTAGAGAAGCGTCCGGGAACGAGCAGTACTTC. This sequence encodes CASSIFREASGNEQYF.

The chain is built from TRBV10-3 and TRBJ2-2; TRBD1 matches 9 bases. V was pared by 7 bases and J by 2 bases, with 2 bases of the junction left unmatched. The CDR3 is 14 amino acids. Germline V gives CDR1 ENHRY, CDR2 SYGVKD. The CDR3 loop is CAIMGQGNTGELFF. The CDR3 DNA reads TGTGCCATCATGGGACAGGGTAACACCGGGGAGCTGTTTTTT.

The genes are TRBV2 and TRBJ2-5; no reliable D call. Germline V CDR1 and CDR2: SNHLY, FYNNEI. This CDR3 has 11 residues. V was cut by 6 bases and J by 7 bases, with 9 bases left in between. CDR3 amino acids: CASSDLATQYF. CDR3 coding DNA: TGTGCCAGCAGCGACCTGGCGACCCAGTACTTC.

The chain employs TRBV6-5 and TRBJ1-2, with D unclear. Germline V CDR1 and CDR2: MNHEY, SVGAGI. This CDR3 is built from 15 residues. With 6 bases removed from V and 0 bases from J, the gap between germline ends came to 14 bases. The CDR3 nucleotides are TGTGCCAGCAGAGAGTTCCGGGCCGCTAACTATGGCTACACCTTC. This codes for CASREFRAANYGYTF.

This sequence joins TRBV9 and TRBJ1-3; D gene ambiguous. The germline gives CDR1 SGDLS, CDR2 YYNGEE. Trimming took off 0 bases at V and 0 bases at J, with 10 bases between the two ends. The CDR3 contains 16 residues. CDR3 sequence (DNA): TGTGCCAGCAGCGTAGGAAGCGTTACCTCTGGAAACACCATATATTTT. Its translation: CASSVGSVTSGNTIYF.

V usage is TRBV4-1 and J usage is TRBJ2-1; 11 positions agree with TRBD2. CDR3 length equals 15 residues. CDR1 and CDR2 (germline): MGHRA, YSYEKL. V gave up 4 bases and J gave up 5 bases; unmatched junction bases: 4. The CDR3 DNA sequence: TGCGCCAGCAGCCCCAATAGCGGGGGGGACAATGAGCAGTTCTTC. Protein sequence: CASSPNSGGDNEQFF.

This chain joins TRBV10-3 and TRBJ2-2; unclear D gene. Germline CDR1 is ENHRY and CDR2 is SYGVKD. There are 14 residues in the CDR3. V was clipped by 2 bases and J by 7 bases, with 11 bases between them. The CDR3, as DNA: TGTGCCATCAGTGAGCTACAGTTTGTCGGGGAGCTGTTTTTT. It translates to CAISELQFVGELFF.

This sequence joins TRBV11-3 and TRBJ1-4; the D is unclear. Trimming removed 1 base from V and 0 bases from J, with 15 bases in between. Germline V CDR1 and CDR2: SGHNT, YENEEA. This CDR3 contains 18 residues. DNA of the CDR3: TGTGCCAGCAGCTTAGTTGGCGTCACCCCCTCAACTAATGAAAAACTGTTTTTT. Amino acid sequence: CASSLVGVTPSTNEKLFF.

The chain couples TRBV7-2 to TRBJ1-4, with a tentative D call TRBD1 (6 bases). The CDR3 extends over 15 amino acids. The V gene lost 1 base and the J gene lost 4 bases, with 10 bases spanning the gap. Germline V lookup: CDR1 SGHTA, CDR2 FQGNSA. The CDR3 is CASSLVTGLNEKLFF. The DNA for the CDR3 is TGTGCCAGCAGCTTAGTAACAGGGCTTAATGAAAAACTGTTTTTT.

The chain is built from TRBV28 and TRBJ1-1, with 8 bases lining up with TRBD1. CDR1 MDHEN and CDR2 SYDVKM come from the germline V gene. The CDR3 consists of 15 residues. The J segment lost 6 bases and the V segment lost 7 bases, leaving 13 bases of the junction unmatched. The CDR3 loop reads CASIETGALRAEAFF. The DNA of the CDR3 is TGTGCCAGCATCGAGACAGGGGCTCTAAGGGCTGAAGCTTTCTTT.

This chain uses TRBV5-1 with TRBJ2-7; unclear D gene. Trimming stripped 2 bases from V and 0 bases from J, with 12 bases between. Germline V gives CDR1 SGHRS, CDR2 YFSETQ. The CDR3 runs 15 residues. CDR3 DNA: TGCGCCAGCAGCTTTTGGCAATACAGCTCCTACGAGCAGTACTTC. This translates into CASSFWQYSSYEQYF.

The V gene is TRBV19, the J gene TRBJ1-2, with TRBD1 matching over 10 bases. Trimming cost V 5 bases and J 4 bases; bases outside gene matches: 16. The length of the CDR3 is 18 residues. The germline CDR1 and CDR2 sequences are LNHDA and SQIVND (reference sequence). The CDR3 sequence: CASSGDAEPGQGIYGYTF. The DNA of the CDR3 is TGTGCCAGTAGTGGGGACGCTGAACCGGGACAGGGGATCTATGGCTACACCTTC.